The clone carrying this T cell receptor beta chain was observed many times. As yet, its antigen is unknown. The data stem from a study of T cells in Graves' hyperthyroidism and ophthalmopathy. Regarding the study as a whole: Ophthalmopathy was model-predicted a median 6.5 months pre-onset. Most expanded thyroid clonotypes above 0.001 also appeared in blood.

The CDR3 has 14 residues. Losses at the gene ends were 1 base for V and 9 bases for J; bases not matched to a gene: 2. Looked up from germline, CDR1 is SGHAT and CDR2 is FQNNGV. Subjects aged 18 to 65 presented with newly diagnosed hyperthyroidism of less than 2 months' duration. Exclusion of patients followed from uncontrolled infection, other autoimmune disease, pregnancy or lactation. It was RNA transcripts that yielded the amplified TCR beta CDR3 regions. The primer set for the first-round RT-PCR of the TCR CDR3 was HTBI. TCRdb re-derived calls from the multiplex PCR reads in MiXCR, one entry per CDR3 protein. The repertoire holds 600,000 or so distinct CDR3 sequences, with 46% as singletons.

Sequencing was carried out using peripheral blood or thyroid tissue (not recorded which). The source of this sequence is a woman between 18 and 30 years old with Graves' hyperthyroidism. This sequence joins TRBV11-2 and TRBJ1-6, with 8 bases lining up with TRBD1. The CDR3 coding sequence is TGTGCCAGCAGCTTAGTACAGGGGGGTTCACCCCTCCACTTT. Amino acids: CASSLVQGGSPLHF.